This T cell receptor beta chain originates from a study of cytomegalovirus exposure and HLA in healthy donors. Study-level findings and limits: An analysis that was carried out later associated about 17,000 TCR beta sequences with HLA alleles at 0.05 false discovery rate.

For this clone: The antigen remains undetermined.

Primers included in the PCR were 60 Vbeta and 13 Jbeta primers. Repertoires were generated with immunoSEQ multiplex PCR, while TCRdb's copy carries only in-frame clones and drops some. The table has approximately 110,000 clones, about four fifths seen once; the top ten hold 2.1%. Germline CDR1 SGHNT, CDR2 YYREEE (reference sequence). With V trimmed by 6 bases and J by 7 bases, 10 bases remained unmatched. The CDR3 sequence is 15 residues long. The sequenced sample consisted of PBMCs. The clonotype was recovered from a man aged 25-45 years in good health and CMV-seronegative. This chain joins TRBV5-4 and TRBJ1-6; 7 bases are a match to TRBD1. The CDR3, as DNA: TGTGCCAGCACCACCCCAGGGGGAGGCAATTCACCCCTCCACTTT. Residues: CASTTPGGGNSPLHF.